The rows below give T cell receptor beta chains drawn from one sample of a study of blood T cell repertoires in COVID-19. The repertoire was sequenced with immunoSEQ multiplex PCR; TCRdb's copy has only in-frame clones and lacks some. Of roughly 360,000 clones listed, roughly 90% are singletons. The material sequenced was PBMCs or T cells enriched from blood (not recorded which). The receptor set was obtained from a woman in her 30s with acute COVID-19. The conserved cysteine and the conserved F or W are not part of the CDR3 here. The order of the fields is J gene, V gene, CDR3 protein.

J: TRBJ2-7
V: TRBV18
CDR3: ASSPTGSLNEQY

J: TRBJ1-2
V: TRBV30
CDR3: AWIRGTATYGYT

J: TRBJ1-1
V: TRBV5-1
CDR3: ASSFSAVGAEAF

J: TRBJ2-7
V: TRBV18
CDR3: ASSPGTGALQY

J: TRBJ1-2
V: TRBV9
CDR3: ASSPQGTNYGYT

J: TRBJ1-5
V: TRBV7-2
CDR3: ASSFGARSNQPQH

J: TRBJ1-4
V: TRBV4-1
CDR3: ASSQAGDSNEKLF

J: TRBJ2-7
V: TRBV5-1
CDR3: ASSLGGQGSYEQY

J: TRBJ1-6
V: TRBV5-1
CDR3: ASRQTGFGNSPLH

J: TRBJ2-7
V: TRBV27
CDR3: ASGEVNRAYEQY

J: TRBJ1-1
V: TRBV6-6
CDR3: AARHRGTEAF

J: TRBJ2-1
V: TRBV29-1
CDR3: SVTKPGGSQNEQF

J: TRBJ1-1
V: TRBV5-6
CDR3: ASSPQTGMNTEAF

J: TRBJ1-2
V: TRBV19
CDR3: ASTPGTAPLGYT

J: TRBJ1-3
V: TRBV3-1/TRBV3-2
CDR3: ASSQDGRQGRNTIY

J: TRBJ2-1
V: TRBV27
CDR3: ASSFIFAASSYNEQF

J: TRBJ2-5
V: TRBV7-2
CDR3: ASSYTTRQETQY

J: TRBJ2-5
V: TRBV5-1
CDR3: ASSRGQQGETQY

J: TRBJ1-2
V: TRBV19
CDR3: ASSPLVQGRHGYT

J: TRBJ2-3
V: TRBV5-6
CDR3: ASSLFDGTGTDTQY

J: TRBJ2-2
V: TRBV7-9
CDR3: ASSLIRQGLNTGELF

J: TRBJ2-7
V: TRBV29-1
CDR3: SVEDISGGGYEQY

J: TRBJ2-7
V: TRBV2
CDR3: ASNPQGGGYEQY

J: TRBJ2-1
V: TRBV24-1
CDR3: ATSDPLLVTGEQF

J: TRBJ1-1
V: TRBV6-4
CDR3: ASSKDRDPRGAF

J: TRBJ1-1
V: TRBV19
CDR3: ASRGEVSRRAEAF

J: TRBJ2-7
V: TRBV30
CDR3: AWSVGGLNEQY

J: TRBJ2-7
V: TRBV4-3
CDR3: ASSQGLSGGLEQY

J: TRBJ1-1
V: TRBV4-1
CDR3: ASSHGRGWEAEAF

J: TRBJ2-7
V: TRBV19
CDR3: ASSHGYEQY

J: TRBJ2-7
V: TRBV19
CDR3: ASSRQGGYEQY

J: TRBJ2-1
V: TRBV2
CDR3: ASSFASGGRYNEQF

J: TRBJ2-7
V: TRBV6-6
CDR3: ASSYSATGATYEQY

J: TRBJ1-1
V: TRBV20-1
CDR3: SALERTEAF

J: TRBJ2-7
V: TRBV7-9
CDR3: ASSLNSLSYEQY

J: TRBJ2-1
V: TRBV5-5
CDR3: ASSQTPGGFQSGNEQF

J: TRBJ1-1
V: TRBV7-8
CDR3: ASSLAGGEAF

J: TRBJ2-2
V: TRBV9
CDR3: ASSVHSGAGELF

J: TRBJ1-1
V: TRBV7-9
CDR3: ASSLDRQNTEAF

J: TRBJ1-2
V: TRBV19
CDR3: ASSPSGGLNYGYT

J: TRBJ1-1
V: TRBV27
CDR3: ASSLLAGGPEAF

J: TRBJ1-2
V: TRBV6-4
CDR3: ASSDSAGGGYGYT

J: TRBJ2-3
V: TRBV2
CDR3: ANTLEPGVDTQY

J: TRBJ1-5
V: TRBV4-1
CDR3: ASSRYLAEGEPQH

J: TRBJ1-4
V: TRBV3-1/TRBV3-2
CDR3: ASSQDEEKLF

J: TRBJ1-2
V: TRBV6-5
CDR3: ASKQNYGYT

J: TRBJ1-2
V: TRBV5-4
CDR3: ASSSGQGVWGGYT

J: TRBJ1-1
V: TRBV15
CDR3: ATSTNGGGTEAF

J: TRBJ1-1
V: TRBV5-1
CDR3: ASSLAAIGGMNTEAF

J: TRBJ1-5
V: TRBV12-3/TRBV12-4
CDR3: ASSPGQNQPQH